Below, 25 T cell receptor beta chains from the same sample are listed, as sequenced in a study of cytomegalovirus exposure and HLA in healthy donors (dated by TCRdb to 2016 to 2017). Libraries were built with the immunoSEQ multiplex PCR assay. The multiplex PCR relied on a mix of 60 forward primers for TCR Vbeta segments and 13 reverse primers for TCR Jbeta segments. Held by TCRdb, this immuneACCESS table contains in-frame sequences only and omits some clones. Under half of the omission traces to an unresolved V gene where checked; the cause of the rest is unknown. The sample table lists fewer than 200,000 clones, 84% of them with a count of one. The ten largest make up around 0.97% of the sample. The source material was PBMCs. These receptors were obtained from a man aged 25-40 years in good health and CMV-seronegative.

The rearrangement uses TRBV4-1 and TRBJ2-7; 13 bases map to TRBD2. CDR1 and CDR2 from the germline V gene are MGHRA and YSYEKL. CDR3 length equals 17 residues. J was trimmed by 4 bases and V by 0 bases; bases with no gene match: 6. CDR3 sequence reads: CASSQDRTSGSKYEQYF. The CDR3 DNA reads TGCGCCAGCAGCCAAGATAGGACTAGCGGGAGTAAATACGAGCAGTACTTC.

The rearrangement links TRBV2 to TRBJ1-5; 9 bases fit TRBD1. The germline V gene encodes CDR1 SNHLY and CDR2 FYNNEI. The J segment lost 5 bases and the V segment lost 6 bases, leaving 8 bases of the junction unmatched. The CDR3 totals 15 residues. The CDR3 coding sequence is TGTGCCAGCAGACCCGGGACAGGGATTTATCAGCCCCAGCATTTT. As protein: CASRPGTGIYQPQHF.

CDR3 in DNA: TGTGCCTGGAGTTCGGCGGGGGGGCCGGAGACCCAGTACTTC. Its translation: CAWSSAGGPETQYF. This chain uses TRBV30 with TRBJ2-5, with TRBD2 matching over 9 bases. J was trimmed by 5 bases and V by 2 bases; bases with no gene match: 6. The CDR3 consists of 14 residues. Germline loops: CDR1 GTSNPN, CDR2 SVGIG (reference sequence). The full variable domain, completed using reference TRBV30 and TRBJ2-5, is SQTIHQWPATLVQPVGSPLSLECTVEGTSNPNLYWYRQAAGRGLQLLFYSVGIGQISSEVPQNLSASRPQDRQFILSSKKLLLSDSGFYLCAWSSAGGPETQYFGPGTRLLVL.

This sequence joins TRBV28 and TRBJ1-4, with 7 bases lining up with TRBD1. The CDR3 spans 14 residues. J lost 6 bases, V lost 5 bases, and 6 bases had no gene match. CDR1 MDHEN and CDR2 SYDVKM come from the germline V gene. CDR3 region: CASSPGQNDEKLFF. CDR3 in DNA: TGTGCCAGCAGTCCGGGACAGAACGATGAAAAACTGTTTTTT.

The chain employs TRBV5-6 and TRBJ1-5; D possibly corresponds to TRBD1 (6 bases). This CDR3 comprises 12 residues. V gave up 3 bases and J gave up 6 bases, with 7 bases separating them. Germline lookup yields CDR1 SGHDT and CDR2 YYEEEE. DNA for the CDR3: TGTGCCAGCAGCTCAGGGGTTCAGCCCCAGCATTTT. The encoded protein is CASSSGVQPQHF.

Regarding this clone: The junction and the germline gene differ at one end; a read error may be behind it. This chain uses TRBV7-9 with TRBJ1-1; 7 bases line up with TRBD1. Looked up from germline, CDR1 is SEHNR and CDR2 is FQNEAQ (reference sequence). The CDR3 is 14 amino acids. In DNA form, the CDR3 reads TGTGCCAGCAGCCAACAGGGGTTGAAGACTGAAGCTTTCTTT. Its protein is CASSQQGLKTEAFF.

The chain has TRBV18 and TRBJ2-1; TRBD2 matches at 7 bases. Germline lookup yields CDR1 KGHSH and CDR2 LQKENI. The CDR3 runs to 15 residues. With V trimmed by 3 bases and J by 1 base, 3 bases remained unmatched. The DNA for the CDR3 is TGTGCCAGCTCACCTACTAGCGCATCCTACAATGAGCAGTTCTTC. It translates to CASSPTSASYNEQFF. The variable domain in full, completed from reference TRBV18 and TRBJ2-1, reads NAGVMQNPRHLVRRRGQEARLRCSPMKGHSHVYWYRQLPEEGLKFMVYLQKENIIDESGMPKERFSAEFPKEGPSILRIQQVVRGDSAAYFCASSPTSASYNEQFFGPGTRLTVL.

The chain uses TRBV6-6 and TRBJ2-7; tentative D call: TRBD1 (8 bases). Trimming took off 7 bases at V and 5 bases at J, with 15 bases between the two ends. This CDR3 spans 13 amino acids. Germline values: CDR1 MNHNY, CDR2 SVGAGI (reference sequence). The CDR3 nucleotides read TGTGCCAGCATCCAGGGGGCGGGAGACGAGCAGTACTTC. It specifies CASIQGAGDEQYF.

This chain connects TRBV28 to TRBJ2-5; 8 nucleotides match TRBD2. V dropped 9 bases and J dropped 0; count of bases not matched to a gene: 9. In germline, CDR1 is MDHEN, CDR2 SYDVKM. CDR3 length: 15 residues. The chain's CDR3 is CASPPPGGDQETQYF. Written as DNA, the CDR3 is TGTGCCAGTCCCCCCCCCGGGGGGGACCAAGAGACCCAGTACTTC.

The chain recombines TRBV2 with TRBJ2-5; maybe TRBD1 (5 bases). In germline, CDR1 is SNHLY, CDR2 FYNNEI. V lost 7 bases and J 2 bases, leaving 20 bases between the germline ends. The CDR3 is made up of 16 amino acids. This CDR3 reads CASILSSYRSQETQYF. CDR3 in DNA: TGTGCCAGCATTTTAAGTTCGTACAGGAGTCAAGAGACCCAGTACTTC.

The chain carries TRBV10-3 and TRBJ2-5; 9 bases match TRBD1. The germline gives CDR1 ENHRY, CDR2 SYGVKD. This CDR3 comprises 16 residues. The ends lost 2 bases at V and 5 bases at J; junction bases unmatched: 9. CDR3 protein: CAISEPRQGGRETQYF. The CDR3 DNA reads as TGTGCCATCAGTGAGCCAAGACAGGGGGGCAGGGAGACCCAGTACTTC.

This chain uses TRBV10-3 with TRBJ1-5, with D maybe TRBD1 (5 bases). V lost 10 bases and J lost 2, with 15 bases in between. The CDR3 has 14 residues. CDR1 and CDR2 (germline): ENHRY, SYGVKD. CDR3 DNA: TGTGCCACACACCCAACACAGGGCAATCAGCCCCAGCATTTT. It codes for CATHPTQGNQPQHF.

This rearrangement joins TRBV4-1 to TRBJ2-5, with 8 positions matching TRBD1. This CDR3 is 16 amino acids long. V shed 1 base and J 3 bases; nucleotides not matched to a gene: 7. Germline V CDR1 and CDR2: MGHRA, YSYEKL. The CDR3 DNA reads as TGCGCCAGCAGCCAAGGACAGGGGTCTGTAAAAGAGACCCAGTACTTC. Translating gives CASSQGQGSVKETQYF.

The V gene is TRBV9, the J gene TRBJ2-2, with D perhaps TRBD2 (7 bases). The CDR3 is 17 residues long. CDR1 SGDLS and CDR2 YYNGEE come from the germline V gene. Trimming pared 0 bases from V and 3 bases from J, leaving 15 bases between. For the CDR3, the DNA is TGTGCCAGCAGCGTAGAGGGGGGAGGGGCGGACACCGGGGAGCTGTTTTTT. Encoded protein: CASSVEGGGADTGELFF.

This chain links TRBV5-4 with TRBJ1-1, with 7 bases that match TRBD1. The V and J ends lost 0 bases and 2 bases, in that order; junction bases with no gene match: 7. The germline CDR1 and CDR2 sequences are SGHNT and YYREEE (reference sequence). The CDR3 extends over 16 amino acids. In nucleotides, the CDR3 is TGTGCCAGCAGCTTGGGTCCCACAGGGGTTAACACTGAAGCTTTCTTT. It translates to CASSLGPTGVNTEAFF.

V and J are TRBV5-1 and TRBJ2-3, with TRBD2 matching over 9 bases. Losses at the gene ends were 2 bases for V and 11 bases for J; bases not matched to a gene: 21. Germline CDR1 and CDR2: SGHRS and YFSETQ. CDR3 size: 18 residues. CDR3 DNA sequence: TGCGCCAGCAGCTTTGCGGGCGTTAGCGGGGGCCTTATGTCAGTGCAGTATTTT. Protein: CASSFAGVSGGLMSVQYF.

This rearrangement joins TRBV4-2 to TRBJ2-5; 7 bases align to TRBD2. The ends lost 4 bases at V and 2 bases at J; junction bases unmatched: 10. The germline gives CDR1 LGHNA, CDR2 YNFKEQ. There are 16 residues in the CDR3. The CDR3 protein is CASSPTGGRQQETQYF. For the CDR3, the DNA is TGTGCCAGCAGCCCGACCGGGGGGAGGCAACAAGAGACCCAGTACTTC.

The chain has TRBV7-8 and TRBJ2-3; possible D gene TRBD2, 7 bases. The CDR3 is 17 residues long. Germline V CDR1 and CDR2: SGHVS, FQNEAQ. Trimming cost V 7 bases and J 2 bases, with 22 bases left between them. The CDR3 DNA sequence: TGTGCCAGCACCGGATCCGGGGCGGGGGCCCTCACAGATACGCAGTATTTT. Its translation: CASTGSGAGALTDTQYF. The full variable domain, rest sourced from reference TRBV7-8 and TRBJ2-3, is GAGVSQSPRYKVAKRGQDVALRCDPISGHVSLFWYQQALGQGPEFLTYFQNEAQLDKSGLPSDRFFAERPEGSVSTLKIQRTQQEDSAVYLCASTGSGAGALTDTQYFGPGTRLTVL.

J is TRBJ2-7 and V is TRBV11-2; D might be TRBD2 (5 bases). Trimming took 1 base from V and 1 from J, leaving 8 bases between them. CDR1 is SGHAT, CDR2 FQNNGV, per germline. The CDR3 consists of 14 residues. CDR3 amino acids: CASSLVPGSYEQYF. The CDR3, as DNA: TGTGCCAGCAGCTTAGTACCGGGATCCTACGAGCAGTACTTC.

The chain combines TRBV15 with TRBJ2-6; 7 bases are shared with TRBD1. The CDR3 contains 14 residues. CDR1 and CDR2 from the germline V gene are LNHNV and YYDKDF (reference sequence). The junction had 8 bases not matched to a gene; V was cut back by 5 bases and J by 10 bases. The CDR3 protein is CATSPSTGLNVLTF. The CDR3 nucleotides are TGTGCCACCAGCCCGTCGACAGGGCTTAACGTCCTGACTTTC.

This chain joins TRBV4-3 and TRBJ2-7, with TRBD1 matching over 10 bases. The CDR3 is made up of 17 amino acids. Trimming at V came to 0 bases and at J to 3 bases, leaving 8 bases not matched to a gene. Per germline, CDR1 LGHNA and CDR2 YSLEER. The CDR3 DNA reads TGCGCCAGCAGCCAAGATCGTTCCGGACAGGGGGTCTACGAGCAGTACTTC. Its protein product is CASSQDRSGQGVYEQYF.

The chain has TRBV29-1 and TRBJ2-3; 11 bases are shared with TRBD1. The ends lost 7 bases at V and 4 bases at J; junction bases unmatched: 4. Germline CDR1 and CDR2: SQVTM and ANQGSEA. CDR3 length equals 13 residues. This CDR3 is CSARTGGADTQYF. The CDR3, as DNA: TGCAGCGCTCGGACAGGGGGCGCAGATACGCAGTATTTT.

The chain combines TRBV7-9 with TRBJ2-5, with TRBD2 matching 11 bases. J lost 1 base, V lost 5 bases, and 6 bases had no gene match. Looked up from germline, CDR1 is SEHNR and CDR2 is FQNEAQ (reference sequence). This CDR3 has 16 residues. The CDR3 sequence: CASSLLAGGPQETQYF. CDR3 sequence (DNA): TGTGCCAGCAGCCTTTTAGCGGGAGGGCCCCAAGAGACCCAGTACTTC. The full variable domain, its missing parts supplied by reference TRBV7-9 and TRBJ2-5, is DTGVSQNPRHKITKRGQNVTFRCDPISEHNRLYWYRQTLGQGPEFLTYFQNEAQLEKSRLLSDRFSAERPKGSFSTLEIQRTEQGDSAMYLCASSLLAGGPQETQYFGPGTRLLVL.

This sequence joins TRBV18 and TRBJ1-6; D is perhaps TRBD1 (6 bases). Trimming took 4 bases from V and 8 from J, leaving 18 bases between them. The CDR3 is 16 residues long. CDR1 and CDR2 from the germline V gene are KGHSH and LQKENI. The CDR3: CASSLKDGQSHSPLHF. Written as DNA, the CDR3 is TGTGCCAGCTCACTAAAAGACGGACAGTCCCATTCACCCCTCCACTTT.

This chain joins TRBV6-1 and TRBJ1-2, with D perhaps TRBD1 (5 bases). Germline-derived CDR1 and CDR2 are MNHNS and SASEGT. The CDR3 sequence is 18 residues long. Trimming removed 3 bases from V and 7 bases from J, with 27 bases in between. As DNA, the CDR3 is TGTGCCAGCAGTGATGGCCTCTCAGGGTTTCCCAGAAGTGGTGGCTACACCTTC. Protein product: CASSDGLSGFPRSGGYTF.